This T cell receptor (beta chain) appears in the sequencing data of a study of blood T cell repertoires in COVID-19. Study overall: PBMCs, B-cell-depleted T cells, or T cells were the source of the cDNA or gDNA that made up the material.

Seattle patients were enrolled while actively infected and followed longitudinally. Original processing notes: Reference gene primer amplification in the assay estimated nucleated cell counts. Sequenced by immunoSEQ multiplex PCR; TCRdb stores in-frame clones only, minus some. D and trimming were read from the DNA, whereas the V and J calls and clone size are those reported in that table. The table includes about 250,000 clones, around 89% detected once. CDR3 length: 14 residues. The V gene's germline CDR1 is LGHDT and CDR2 YNNKEL (reference sequence). V lost 5 bases, J lost 5 bases, and 13 bases lay in between.

V is TRBV3-1 (or the pseudogene TRBV3-2) and J is TRBJ2-1, with D perhaps matching TRBD2 (7 bases). This sequence was found in a woman aged 25 to 39 with COVID-19, enrolled during active disease. Sequencing used peripheral blood. The DNA for the CDR3 is TGTGCCAGCAGCGGGCGGGGGCTCCACAATGAGCAGTTCTTC. Encoded protein: CASSGRGLHNEQFF.